These T cell receptor beta chains were read from a single sample in a study of blood T cell repertoires in COVID-19. Clones were sequenced by immunoSEQ multiplex PCR, and TCRdb holds only the in-frame ones, with some missing. The sample has approximately 59,000 clones; around 80% are singletons. The sample comprised peripheral blood. These receptor sequences come from a man older than 75 with acute or convalescent COVID-19. The conserved cysteine and the conserved F or W are not part of the CDR3 here. The D gene is left open where the match is weak.

>TRBV28|TRBJ2-7|TRBD2
ASRDGGSSYEQY
>TRBV19|TRBJ2-7|NA
ASSIDLGSSYEQY
>TRBV19|TRBJ1-2|NA
ASSISGVGDYGYT
>TRBV7-8|TRBJ2-2|NA
ASSFNLAGELF
>TRBV9|TRBJ2-1|NA
ASSVGGSEYNEQF
>TRBV10-3|TRBJ2-6|NA
AISTDSGANVLT
>TRBV2|TRBJ2-6|TRBD1
AGSGDRGAGANVLT
>TRBV19|TRBJ2-1|TRBD2
ASSIGEGLAKHNEQF
>TRBV4-1|TRBJ2-2|NA
ASSQVPGNTGELF
>TRBV27|TRBJ2-1|TRBD2
ASSFTQAGGSYNEQF
>TRBV3-1/TRBV3-2|TRBJ1-1|NA
ASSQGLNTEAF
>TRBV24-1|TRBJ2-5|TRBD1
ATSATGGGQETQY